A single sample gave rise to the 10 T cell receptor beta chains below, sequenced in a study of blood T cell repertoires in COVID-19. The data were produced by immunoSEQ multiplex PCR, yet TCRdb's version contains in-frame clones alone and is incomplete. This table holds fewer than 250,000 clones, 80% to 90% found once. Sequenced: peripheral blood. The receptors here all came from a man in his forties with acute or convalescent COVID-19.

CDR3 nucleotides: TGTGCCAGCAGTGGGACTAGCGGGGGGGCCACAGATACGCAGTATTTT. It encodes CASSGTSGGATDTQYF. This chain connects TRBV6-4 to TRBJ2-3; 15 positions match TRBD2. Germline CDR1 MRHNA, CDR2 SNTAGT. The CDR3 consists of 16 residues. Trimming took 4 bases from V and 2 from J; bases not matched to a gene: 1.

The chain uses TRBV9 and TRBJ2-3; maybe TRBD2 (6 bases). CDR3 length equals 15 residues. Between the trimmed V and J ends, which lost 0 bases and 3 bases, there was a span of 11 bases. In germline, CDR1 is SGDLS, CDR2 YYNGEE. The CDR3 nucleotides are TGTGCCAGCAGCGTAGACGCGGGGACGACAGATACGCAGTATTTT. This sequence encodes CASSVDAGTTDTQYF.

The rearrangement joins TRBV24-1 to TRBJ2-1, with D possibly being TRBD2 (6 bases). CDR1 is KGHDR and CDR2 is SFDVKD in the germline V gene. V was shortened by 5 bases and J by 10 bases, with 8 bases between the two germline ends. CDR3 size: 11 residues. DNA of the CDR3: TGTGCCACCAGTGGCGGGGACGAGCAGTTCTTC. Translating gives CATSGGDEQFF.

This chain joins TRBV24-1 and TRBJ2-2, with D maybe TRBD2 (5 bases). CDR3 length: 14 residues. Germline lookup yields CDR1 KGHDR and CDR2 SFDVKD. Trimming stripped 0 bases from V and 5 bases from J, with 6 bases between. The CDR3 sequence is CATSDLEGTGELFF. The CDR3 DNA is TGTGCCACCAGTGATTTGGAGGGAACCGGGGAGCTGTTTTTT.

V is TRBV4-3 and J is TRBJ1-1; D unclear. V gave up 2 bases and J gave up 0 bases, with 4 bases separating them. This CDR3 has 13 residues. The V gene's germline CDR1 is LGHNA and CDR2 YSLEER. The CDR3 spells CASSQTLNTEAFF. CDR3 nucleotides: TGCGCCAGCAGCCAAACACTGAACACTGAAGCTTTCTTT.

This clone is labeled medium-sized. The chain recombines TRBV29-1 with TRBJ1-2, with a tentative D call TRBD1 (5 bases). CDR3 length equals 12 residues. The germline V and J ends were trimmed by 7 bases and 6 bases, with 15 bases remaining between them. Per the germline V gene, CDR1 is SQVTM and CDR2 is ANQGSEA. CDR3: CSARSQGDGYTF. CDR3 DNA sequence: TGCAGCGCCCGAAGTCAGGGCGATGGCTACACCTTC. The variable domain in full, completed from reference TRBV29-1 and TRBJ1-2, reads SAVISQKPSRDICQRGTSLTIQCQVDSQVTMMFWYRQQPGQSLTLIATANQGSEATYESGFVIDKFPISRPNLTFSTLTVSNMSPEDSSIYLCSARSQGDGYTFGSGTRLTVV.

The V and J genes are TRBV7-9 and TRBJ2-5; the match to TRBD2 covers 7 bases. The CDR3 is 14 amino acids. Germline trimming cut 2 bases from V and 3 bases from J; bases unmatched to any gene: 3. Germline CDR1 SEHNR, CDR2 FQNEAQ (reference sequence). CDR3 nucleotide sequence: TGTGCCAGCAGCTTACGTGCGGGGGAAGAGACCCAGTACTTC. It codes for CASSLRAGEETQYF.

V and J are TRBV27 and TRBJ1-2; D call uncertain. The V and J ends lost 5 bases and 7 bases respectively, with 17 bases between them. The CDR3 extends over 14 amino acids. Germline V CDR1 and CDR2: MNHEY, SMNVEV (reference sequence). The CDR3: CASSPSMNGGGYTF. Here the CDR3 DNA reads TGTGCCAGCAGTCCCTCTATGAATGGTGGTGGCTACACCTTC.

This clone was picked up a small number of times. V usage is TRBV4-1 and J usage is TRBJ1-2, with D maybe TRBD1 (6 bases). CDR3 length: 16 amino acids. Trimming pared 0 bases from V and 0 bases from J, leaving 11 bases between. Germline V gene sequence: CDR1 MGHRA, CDR2 YSYEKL. The chain's CDR3 is CASSQDRTVSNYGYTF. The CDR3 bases are TGCGCCAGCAGCCAAGATCGGACAGTATCTAACTATGGCTACACCTTC.

This chain connects TRBV11-2 to TRBJ2-5; 8 bases line up with TRBD2. Germline CDR1 is SGHAT and CDR2 is FQNNGV. Losses at the gene ends were 5 bases for V and 5 bases for J; bases not matched to a gene: 10. This CDR3 has 15 amino acids. The DNA of the CDR3 is TGTGCCAGCAGCCAAGTCCCACTAGCGGTGGAGACCCAGTACTTC. Translated, it gives CASSQVPLAVETQYF.